The rows below give T cell receptor beta chains drawn from one sample of a study of shared clonotypes between healthy human individuals. Some clones are missing from TCRdb's copy, which holds only in-frame ones; the method was immunoSEQ multiplex PCR. The sample lists hundreds of thousands of clones, 74% occurring once. The sequenced sample consisted of memory CD4+ T cells sorted from blood. The receptors stem from a woman between 25 and 40 years old in good health. The CDR3 runs from the conserved cysteine through the conserved F or W. Fields, in order: V gene, D gene, J gene, CDR3 protein. A D gene is named only where the DNA matches it firmly.

>TRBV7-8|NA|TRBJ1-5
CASSLVGSGGNQPQHF
>TRBV5-4|NA|TRBJ2-1
CASSLRTGRDEQFF
>TRBV5-8|TRBD1|TRBJ2-5
CASSFWGQGGETQYF
>TRBV20-1|NA|TRBJ2-7
CSASGVTEQYF
>TRBV28|NA|TRBJ2-2
CASSVRQGGAGELFF
>TRBV5-1|NA|TRBJ2-3
CASSAGQRADTQYF
>TRBV2|NA|TRBJ2-7
CASSDPGSGVYEQYF
>TRBV7-9|NA|TRBJ2-5
CASSLGRGETQYF
>TRBV19|NA|TRBJ2-1
CASSRTAYNEQFF
>TRBV19|NA|TRBJ2-2
CASSRGGGMNTGELFF
>TRBV6-4|NA|TRBJ1-2
CASSDGSSYGYTF
>TRBV25-1|TRBD1|TRBJ2-5
CASSPMPHGTGEETQYF
>TRBV6-1|TRBD1|TRBJ1-5
CASNDRVGVEPQHF
>TRBV5-1|NA|TRBJ2-5
CASSLGSTGEGTETQYF
>TRBV13|NA|TRBJ2-3
CASSGGLTADTQYF
>TRBV28|NA|TRBJ2-2
CASSSPVIANTGELFF
>TRBV7-6|NA|TRBJ1-3
CASSLQGTGNTIYF
>TRBV19|NA|TRBJ1-5
CASTKGNQPQHF
>TRBV18|NA|TRBJ2-7
CASSPRTYEQYF
>TRBV7-9|TRBD2|TRBJ2-5
CASSGLAGGVGETQYF
>TRBV6-5|TRBD2|TRBJ2-5
CASSYSSGGQETQYF
>TRBV5-1|TRBD2|TRBJ2-7
CASSPTSGSLEQYF
>TRBV6-1|NA|TRBJ2-1
CASSEYRGEQFF
>TRBV5-1|NA|TRBJ2-5
CASSFGQETQYF
>TRBV10-2|NA|TRBJ2-3
CASSDRIALGDTQYF
>TRBV27|TRBD1|TRBJ1-1
CASSLGVIKTGYIRAFF
>TRBV5-6|TRBD2|TRBJ2-1
CASSLGLAGSSYNEQFF
>TRBV6-4|NA|TRBJ2-7
CASSLFSGHEQYF